Presented here are 23 T cell receptor beta chains from one specimen sequenced in a study of cytomegalovirus exposure and HLA in healthy donors (dated by TCRdb to about 2017). The library was built by means of the immunoSEQ multiplex PCR assay. A mixture of 60 forward primers for TCR Vbeta segments and 13 reverse primers for TCR Jbeta segments was used in the multiplex PCR. The source is immuneACCESS, and TCRdb retained only in-frame sequences with V and J called. Part of the clones is not carried over; for the studies checked, unresolved V genes explain less than half of this, and the remainder is unexplained. The sample includes about 160,000 clones, with roughly 89% observed a single time. The top ten clonotypes cover 0.7% to 1% of the sample. The sample comprised PBMCs. Every receptor here comes from a woman between 25 and 40 years old in good health and CMV-seronegative.

A note on this clone: Germline is not matched at one junction end, which may reflect a read error. V is TRBV5-4 and J is TRBJ2-1; the D gene is possibly TRBD2 (5 bases). The CDR3 extends over 12 amino acids. CDR1 and CDR2 (germline): SGHNT, YYREEE (reference sequence). The CDR3 sequence is CASTIEGRQEIF. CDR3 in DNA: TGTGCCAGCACCATCGAGGGCCGTCAGGAAATCTTC.

The chain carries TRBV28 and TRBJ1-5; 7 bases are shared with TRBD1. This CDR3 has 18 amino acids. CDR1 and CDR2 (germline): MDHEN, SYDVKM. V trimming: 2 bases; J trimming: 1 base; junction bases outside the gene matches: 11. CDR3 region: CASSLPQGRWGSNQPQHF. CDR3 DNA sequence: TGTGCCAGCAGTTTACCACAGGGGCGCTGGGGGAGCAATCAGCCCCAGCATTTT. The full variable domain, with the rest looked up from reference TRBV28 and TRBJ1-5, is DVKVTQSSRYLVKRTGEKVFLECVQDMDHENMFWYRQDPGLGLRLIYFSYDVKMKEKGDIPEGYSVSREKKERFSLILESASTNQTSMYLCASSLPQGRWGSNQPQHFGDGTRLSIL.

The chain recombines TRBV7-9 with TRBJ2-3, with 8 bases lining up with TRBD2. The CDR3 consists of 16 residues. Germline CDR1 SEHNR, CDR2 FQNEAQ (reference sequence). V shed 7 bases, J shed 5 bases, and the junction held 14 bases outside the gene matches. CDR3 amino acids: CASKTLNSGSRDTQYF. CDR3 nucleotides: TGTGCCAGCAAGACCCTCAACAGCGGGAGTAGAGATACGCAGTATTTT.

This CDR3 is CASSPTSFDYEQYF. The CDR3 bases are TGTGCCAGCAGTCCGACTAGCTTCGACTACGAGCAGTACTTC. This rearrangement joins TRBV27 to TRBJ2-5, with 7 bases that match TRBD2. Gene TRBJ2-7 matches the end of the DNA better, so the J call may be wrong. From germline, CDR1 is MNHEY and CDR2 SMNVEV (reference sequence). This CDR3 spans 14 amino acids.

The chain links TRBV19 to TRBJ2-1; D gene unclear. CDR3 size: 11 residues. Trimming stripped 4 bases from V and 7 bases from J, with 5 bases between. The V gene's germline CDR1 is LNHDA and CDR2 SQIVND (reference sequence). CDR3 in DNA: TGTGCCAGTAGTAACTGGAATGAGCAGTTCTTC. Protein product: CASSNWNEQFF.

The genes are TRBV6-1 and TRBJ2-5, with 11 positions matching TRBD1. The J call may be in error: the DNA end matches TRBJ2-7 better. The CDR3 runs 14 residues. Germline CDR1 MNHNS, CDR2 SASEGT. As DNA, the CDR3 is TGTGCCAGCAGTGCGTGGACAGGGGGCGACGAGCAGTACTTC. Translated, it gives CASSAWTGGDEQYF.

This chain links TRBV30 with TRBJ2-5, with TRBD2 identical over 7 bases. Germline assignment: CDR1 GTSNPN and CDR2 SVGIG (reference sequence). The CDR3 extends over 12 amino acids. With V trimmed by 4 bases and J by 8 bases, 7 bases remained unmatched. In DNA form, the CDR3 reads TGTGCCTGGATGGGGGGGGTAAACACCCAGTACTTC. Protein: CAWMGGVNTQYF.

The chain carries TRBV28 and TRBJ1-1, with 7 bases identical to TRBD1. After removal of 8 bases from V and 0 bases from J, the junction contained 3 bases not matched to a gene. CDR3 size: 13 residues. CDR1 and CDR2 from the germline V gene are MDHEN and SYDVKM. CDR3 coding DNA: TGTGCCAGCTGGACAGGAATGAACACTGAAGCTTTCTTT. Protein: CASWTGMNTEAFF.

This clone was seen only once. The chain joins TRBV5-4 to TRBJ1-1; 7 bases are a match to TRBD1. The CDR3 contains 14 residues. Germline assignment: CDR1 SGHNT and CDR2 YYREEE (reference sequence). Trimming cost V 10 bases and J 1 base; bases outside gene matches: 10. CDR3 coding DNA: TGTGCCTACAATAGGGCAGGGGGGAACACTGAAGCTTTCTTT. Encoded protein: CAYNRAGGNTEAFF.

The chain couples TRBV5-8 to TRBJ2-1, with 9 positions matching TRBD2. V was clipped by 4 bases and J by 14 bases; unmatched bases: 10. This CDR3 comprises 13 residues. Germline CDR1 reads SGHTS; CDR2 reads YDEGEE. The CDR3 bases are TGTGCCAGCAGCCAGAGACTAGCGGTTTTGAAGTTCTTC. Translation: CASSQRLAVLKFF.

The gene calls are TRBV19 and TRBJ2-2, with 8 positions matching TRBD2. This CDR3 contains 15 residues. Per germline, CDR1 LNHDA and CDR2 SQIVND (reference sequence). The ends lost 7 bases at V and 4 bases at J; junction bases unmatched: 8. The CDR3: CASNQRGRGTGELFF. CDR3 nucleotide sequence: TGTGCCAGTAACCAGCGGGGGCGCGGCACCGGGGAGCTGTTTTTT.

J is TRBJ2-5 and V is TRBV5-1, with TRBD1 matching over 8 bases. V lost 8 bases to trimming and J lost 5 bases; unmatched junction nucleotides: 11. Germline CDR1 is SGHRS and CDR2 is YFSETQ. The CDR3 runs to 14 residues. The DNA of the CDR3 is TGCGCCAGTGGACAGGGCAACTCCCGGGAGACCCAGTACTTC. As protein: CASGQGNSRETQYF.

This clone turned up a few times. V is TRBV19 and J is TRBJ1-1, with D possibly matching TRBD1 (5 bases). The length of the CDR3 is 14 residues. Germline values: CDR1 LNHDA, CDR2 SQIVND (reference sequence). The V end was cut by 4 bases, the J end by 0 bases, with 9 bases between. Here the CDR3 DNA reads TGTGCCAGTAGTACCACGACAGTGAACACTGAAGCTTTCTTT. Its translation is CASSTTTVNTEAFF.

The chain links TRBV6-7 to TRBJ1-3; 8 positions agree with TRBD1. TRBV6-7 counts as an open reading frame of uncertain function. This CDR3 is built from 15 residues. The V gene end was trimmed by 5 bases and the J gene end by 8 bases; junction bases not matched to a gene: 11. The CDR3 DNA reads as TGTGCCAGCAGTACCGATGGACAGGGTCGATACACCATATATTTT. Its protein product is CASSTDGQGRYTIYF.

The chain has TRBV19 and TRBJ1-5; 7 bases agree with TRBD1. CDR3 size: 15 residues. With V trimmed by 5 bases and J by 2 bases, 6 bases remained unmatched. Germline CDR1 and CDR2: LNHDA and SQIVND (reference sequence). The CDR3, as DNA: TGTGCCAGTAGTCGCGACAGGGACGGCAATCAGCCCCAGCATTTT. Protein: CASSRDRDGNQPQHF.

The chain recombines TRBV6-1 with TRBJ2-5, with D perhaps being TRBD1 or TRBD2 (5 bases each). TRBJ2-7 matches the DNA end more closely, so the J call is doubtful. Germline CDR1 is MNHNS and CDR2 is SASEGT. CDR3 length: 12 residues. The CDR3 sequence is CASSARGHEQYF. In DNA, the CDR3 is TGTGCCAGCAGTGCAAGGGGACACGAGCAGTACTTC.

V is TRBV4-1 and J is TRBJ2-2; TRBD2 matches at 9 bases. J gave up 6 bases and V 3 bases, and 5 bases lay outside the gene matches. Germline V gene lookup returns CDR1 MGHRA and CDR2 YSYEKL. The CDR3 spans 15 residues. CDR3 region: CASSQTGTSSGELFF. CDR3 nucleotides: TGCGCCAGCAGCCAGACCGGGACTAGCTCCGGGGAGCTGTTTTTT.

The chain uses TRBV27 and TRBJ2-7; the D gene is possibly TRBD2 (6 bases). This CDR3 has 14 residues. Germline values: CDR1 MNHEY, CDR2 SMNVEV (reference sequence). Trimming left V 5 bases short and J 5 bases short, with 16 bases between. CDR3 in DNA: TGTGCCAGCAGTACGGCGGGGAGGAGAAACGAGCAGTACTTC. Amino acid sequence: CASSTAGRRNEQYF.

This chain joins TRBV5-1 and TRBJ1-4; D unresolved. V lost 4 bases, J lost 2 bases, and 12 bases lay in between. The CDR3 is 15 amino acids. Germline V gives CDR1 SGHRS, CDR2 YFSETQ. The CDR3 coding sequence is TGCGCCAGCAGCCCCGGCGGAAGTACTAATGAAAAACTGTTTTTT. Protein: CASSPGGSTNEKLFF.

The genes are TRBV7-9 and TRBJ2-7; 9 nucleotides agree with TRBD1. The CDR3 sequence is 14 residues long. Per the germline V gene, CDR1 is SEHNR and CDR2 is FQNEAQ (reference sequence). Unmatched junction bases numbered 8, after V lost 6 bases and J lost 5 bases. In DNA form, the CDR3 reads TGTGCCAGCAGAGTGACAGGGGGGAACCACGAGCAGTACTTC. It translates to CASRVTGGNHEQYF.

This clone has just one count. V and J are TRBV6-6 and TRBJ1-1, with D possibly TRBD1 on 6 matching bases. This CDR3 contains 15 residues. The V gene's germline CDR1 is MNHNY and CDR2 SVGAGI (reference sequence). The V gene lost 6 bases and the J gene lost 3 bases, with 17 bases spanning the gap. DNA for the CDR3: TGTGCCAGCAGGCGGACAGTAGCATCGTACACTGAAGCTTTCTTT. This sequence encodes CASRRTVASYTEAFF.

This rearrangement joins TRBV11-2 to TRBJ2-7; 7 nucleotides match TRBD1. Germline V gene lookup returns CDR1 SGHAT and CDR2 FQNNGV. The CDR3 spans 15 residues. The V and J ends lost 4 bases and 3 bases, in that order; junction bases with no gene match: 9. The CDR3 reads CASSSTPRGLYEQYF. CDR3 DNA sequence: TGTGCCAGCAGCTCAACACCTAGGGGGCTCTACGAGCAGTACTTC.

This chain links TRBV21-1 with TRBJ2-7; TRBD1, the table's D call, was not compared with the DNA. TRBV21-1 is marked as a pseudogene. This CDR3 is 13 amino acids long. This CDR3 reads CASMDRTSYEQYF. The CDR3 DNA is TGTGCCAGTATGGACAGAACCTCCTACGAGCAGTACTTC.